A single T cell receptor beta chain is shown here with its context. Its antigen is unidentified. The sample is drawn from a study of Graves' ophthalmopathy and Graves' hyperthyroidism. Germline V gene lookup returns CDR1 MNHNS and CDR2 SASEGT. The CDR3 is made up of 13 amino acids. Study observations and caveats: Ophthalmopathy could be told apart from stable hyperthyroidism by a 13-signature model (87.88% sensitivity, around 81% specificity). In blood appeared most of the expanded thyroid clonotypes whose frequency exceeded 0.001. The model flagged ophthalmopathy progression at more than 60% sensitivity and around 72% specificity.

Under 3 months in duration, the ophthalmopathy in affected donors had moderate-to-severe activity, CAS ≥3 and NOSPECS ≥4. Using RNA transcripts, the TCR beta CDR3 regions were amplified. After a first-round RT-PCR with HTBI primers, a second-round multiplex PCR was run. TCRdb fed the multiplex PCR reads into MiXCR, producing one record per CDR3 protein. Counted here are fewer than 400,000 distinct CDR3 sequences, approximately 20% occurring once; the ten biggest clones make up 1.6%. V gene TRBV6-1 combines with J gene TRBJ2-7; D ambiguous. Near its end, the DNA agrees better with TRBJ2-5, so the J call may be wrong. The TCR comes from a woman under 30 with Graves' ophthalmopathy. The sequenced sample was peripheral blood. The CDR3 protein is CASQPALQETQYF. DNA for the CDR3: TGTGCCAGTCAACCAGCCCTCCAAGAGACCCAGTACTTC.